Below are 10 T cell receptor beta chains sequenced from a single sample in a study of response to subunit inactivated influenza vaccine. TCRdb redid the calling of the RT-PCR reads with MiXCR, one entry per CDR3 protein. This sample carries about 500,000 distinct CDR3 sequences, 16% of them seen once, and the ten largest clones take less than 4%. The specimen comprised CD4+ T cells sorted from PBMCs, sampled less than 30 months after vaccination. The receptors were gathered from a man aged 50 to 75 who received an inactivated influenza vaccine.

This clonotype was counted a few times. The genes are TRBV27 and TRBJ2-1, with 8 bases aligning to TRBD1. Unmatched junction bases numbered 9, after V lost 5 bases and J lost 6 bases. The CDR3 runs 15 residues. Germline V gives CDR1 MNHEY, CDR2 SMNVEV (reference sequence). The CDR3 is CASSIRDRTRNEQFF. The CDR3 coding sequence is TGTGCCAGCAGTATCCGGGACAGGACACGCAATGAGCAGTTCTTC.

There are a few counts of this clonotype. The chain uses TRBV11-2 and TRBJ1-1; D gene ambiguous. V shed 0 bases and J shed 1 base, with 18 bases lying between them. Germline lookup yields CDR1 SGHAT and CDR2 FQNNGV. The CDR3 totals 18 residues. The CDR3 nucleotides are TGTGCCAGCAGCTTAGATGGTATCGGCTCCTTAAAGAACACTGAAGCTTTCTTT. Translated: CASSLDGIGSLKNTEAFF. Together with reference TRBV11-2 and TRBJ1-1, the CDR3 gives the full variable domain: EAGVAQSPRYKIIEKRQSVAFWCNPISGHATLYWYQQILGQGPKLLIQFQNNGVVDDSQLPKDRFSAERLKGVDSTLKIQPAKLEDSAVYLCASSLDGIGSLKNTEAFFGQGTRLTVV.

This clonotype was counted only a few times. The chain couples TRBV7-2 to TRBJ2-3; 9 bases align to TRBD2. The CDR3 has 15 residues. Unmatched junction bases numbered 5, after V lost 1 base and J lost 6 bases. From germline, CDR1 is SGHTA and CDR2 FQGNSA. The DNA of the CDR3 is TGTGCCAGCAGCTTAGAGGGACTAGCATTCGATACGCAGTATTTT. This codes for CASSLEGLAFDTQYF.

This chain uses TRBV20-1 with TRBJ1-1; 9 nucleotides align to TRBD1. The CDR3 is made up of 14 amino acids. Germline values: CDR1 DFQATT, CDR2 SNEGSKA (reference sequence). J lost 3 bases, V lost 3 bases, and 5 bases had no gene match. The CDR3 region is CSARVGTGHTEAFF. The CDR3 DNA reads TGCAGTGCTAGGGTAGGGACAGGGCACACTGAAGCTTTCTTT.

This clonotype showed up just a few times. The chain is built from TRBV10-3 and TRBJ2-3; TRBD2 is a possible D gene (6 bases). Germline loops: CDR1 ENHRY, CDR2 SYGVKD. There are 16 residues in the CDR3. V was cut by 0 bases and J by 5 bases, with 15 bases left in between. CDR3 sequence reads: CAISESVRQGGDTQYF. The CDR3 region has the DNA TGTGCCATCAGTGAGTCCGTTAGGCAGGGAGGAGATACGCAGTATTTT.

The chain is built from TRBV20-1 and TRBJ2-3; D is unclear. Trimming left V 6 bases short and J 1 base short, with 11 bases between. The CDR3 covers 13 residues. CDR1 and CDR2 (germline): DFQATT, SNEGSKA (reference sequence). The CDR3: CSADTGGTDTQYF. The CDR3 DNA is TGCAGTGCCGATACTGGAGGCACAGATACGCAGTATTTT.

This chain uses TRBV28 with TRBJ2-5, with TRBD2 matching 7 bases. The J segment lost 7 bases and the V segment lost 5 bases, leaving 7 bases of the junction unmatched. Per the germline V gene, CDR1 is MDHEN and CDR2 is SYDVKM. The CDR3 totals 13 residues. The CDR3 DNA reads TGTGCCAGCAGTCCTCCGCCGGGGGGGACCCAGTACTTC. This codes for CASSPPPGGTQYF.

This clonotype has a handful of counts. The chain employs TRBV4-3 and TRBJ2-7, with TRBD1 matching over 7 bases. This CDR3 spans 14 amino acids. V was pared by 0 bases and J by 3 bases, with 2 bases of the junction left unmatched. Germline-derived CDR1 and CDR2 are LGHNA and YSLEER. CDR3 in DNA: TGCGCCAGCAGCCAAGAGGCAGGGGGCTACGAGCAGTACTTC. It encodes CASSQEAGGYEQYF.

This clonotype was counted many times. The rearrangement links TRBV12-3 or TRBV12-4 to TRBJ2-1; unclear D gene. The CDR3 covers 12 residues. V was pared by 3 bases and J by 5 bases, with 5 bases between. The CDR3 loop reads CASSFADNEQFF. CDR3 DNA: TGTGCCAGCAGTTTTGCCGACAATGAGCAGTTCTTC.

This clonotype was seen repeatedly, ten times or more. The genes are TRBV7-2 and TRBJ2-2, with D perhaps matching TRBD1 (6 bases). This CDR3 is built from 14 residues. Per germline, CDR1 SGHTA and CDR2 FQGNSA. Trimming left V 7 bases short and J 1 base short, with 10 bases between. The CDR3 reads CASTIQGNTGELFF. Written as DNA, the CDR3 is TGTGCCAGCACCATACAGGGGAACACCGGGGAGCTGTTTTTT.